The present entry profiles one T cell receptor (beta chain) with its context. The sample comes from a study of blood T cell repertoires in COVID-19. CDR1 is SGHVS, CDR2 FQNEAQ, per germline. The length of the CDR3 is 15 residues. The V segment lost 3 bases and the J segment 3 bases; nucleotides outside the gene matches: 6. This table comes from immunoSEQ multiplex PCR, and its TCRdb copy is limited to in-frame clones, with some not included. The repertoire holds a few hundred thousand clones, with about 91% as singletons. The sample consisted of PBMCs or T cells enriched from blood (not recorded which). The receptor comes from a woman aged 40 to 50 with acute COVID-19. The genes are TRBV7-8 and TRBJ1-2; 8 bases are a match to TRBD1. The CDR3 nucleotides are TGTGCCAGCAGCTTCAGGGGGCAGGGGGACTATGGCTACACCTTC. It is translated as CASSFRGQGDYGYTF. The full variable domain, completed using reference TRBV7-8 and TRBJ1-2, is GAGVSQSPRYKVAKRGQDVALRCDPISGHVSLFWYQQALGQGPEFLTYFQNEAQLDKSGLPSDRFFAERPEGSVSTLKIQRTQQEDSAVYLCASSFRGQGDYGYTFGSGTRLTVV.